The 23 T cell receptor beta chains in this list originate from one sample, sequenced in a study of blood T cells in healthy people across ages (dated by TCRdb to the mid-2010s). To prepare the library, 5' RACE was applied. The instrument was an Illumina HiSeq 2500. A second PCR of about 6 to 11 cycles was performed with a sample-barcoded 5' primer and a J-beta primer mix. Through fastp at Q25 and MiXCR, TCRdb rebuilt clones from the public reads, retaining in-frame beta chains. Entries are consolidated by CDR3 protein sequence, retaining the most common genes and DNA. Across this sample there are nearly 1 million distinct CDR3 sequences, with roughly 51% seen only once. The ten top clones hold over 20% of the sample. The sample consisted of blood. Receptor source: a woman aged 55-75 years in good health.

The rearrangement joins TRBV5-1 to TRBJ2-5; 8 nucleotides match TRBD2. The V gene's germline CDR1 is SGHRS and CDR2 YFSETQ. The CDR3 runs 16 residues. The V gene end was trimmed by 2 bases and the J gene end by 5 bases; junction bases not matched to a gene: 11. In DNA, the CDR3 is TGCGCCAGCAGCTTACTTCTAGCGGGCAGCGGGGAGACCCAGTACTTC. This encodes CASSLLLAGSGETQYF.

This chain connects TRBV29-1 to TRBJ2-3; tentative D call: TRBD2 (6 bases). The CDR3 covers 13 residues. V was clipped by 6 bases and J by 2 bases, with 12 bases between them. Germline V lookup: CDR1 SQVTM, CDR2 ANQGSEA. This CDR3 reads CSVKGLTTDTQYF. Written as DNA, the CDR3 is TGCAGCGTGAAGGGACTTACCACAGATACGCAGTATTTT.

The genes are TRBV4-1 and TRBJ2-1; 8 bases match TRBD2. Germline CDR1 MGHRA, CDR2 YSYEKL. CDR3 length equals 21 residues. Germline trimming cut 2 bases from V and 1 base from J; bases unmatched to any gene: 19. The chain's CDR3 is CASSQQSTSGLAPRSYNEQFF. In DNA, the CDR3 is TGCGCCAGCAGCCAACAGTCTACTAGCGGACTCGCCCCCCGGTCCTACAATGAGCAGTTCTTC.

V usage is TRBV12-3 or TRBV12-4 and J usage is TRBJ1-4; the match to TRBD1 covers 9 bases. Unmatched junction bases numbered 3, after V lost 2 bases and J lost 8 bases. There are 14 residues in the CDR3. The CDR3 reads CASSLTTGGEKLFF. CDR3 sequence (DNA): TGTGCCAGCAGTTTAACGACAGGGGGGGAAAAACTGTTTTTT.

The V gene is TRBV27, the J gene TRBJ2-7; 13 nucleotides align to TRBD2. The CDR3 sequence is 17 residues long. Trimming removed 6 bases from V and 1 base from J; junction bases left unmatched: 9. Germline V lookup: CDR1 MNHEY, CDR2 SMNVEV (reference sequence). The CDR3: CASSSGLAGSYSYEQYF. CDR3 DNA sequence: TGTGCCAGCAGCTCGGGACTAGCGGGATCATATTCCTACGAGCAGTACTTC.

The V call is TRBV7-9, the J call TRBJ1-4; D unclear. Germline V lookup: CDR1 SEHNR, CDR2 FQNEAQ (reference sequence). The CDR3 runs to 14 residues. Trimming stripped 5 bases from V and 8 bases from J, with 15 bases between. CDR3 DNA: TGTGCCAGCAGCCCCCGAGCGGGCTCGGAAAAACTGTTTTTT. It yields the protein CASSPRAGSEKLFF.

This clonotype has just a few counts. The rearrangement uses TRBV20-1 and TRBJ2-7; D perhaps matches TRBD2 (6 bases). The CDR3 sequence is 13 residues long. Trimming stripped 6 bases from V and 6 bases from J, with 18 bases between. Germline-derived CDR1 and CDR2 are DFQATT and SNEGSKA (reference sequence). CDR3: CSATSRVLSEQYF. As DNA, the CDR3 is TGCAGTGCCACTAGCAGGGTTTTAAGCGAGCAGTACTTC.

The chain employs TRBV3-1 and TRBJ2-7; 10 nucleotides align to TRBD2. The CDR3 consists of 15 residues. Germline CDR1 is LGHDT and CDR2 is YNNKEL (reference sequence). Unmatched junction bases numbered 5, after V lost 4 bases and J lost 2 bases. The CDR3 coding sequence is TGTGCCAGCAGCCCCACTAGCGGGATAACCTACGAGCAGTACTTC. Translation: CASSPTSGITYEQYF.

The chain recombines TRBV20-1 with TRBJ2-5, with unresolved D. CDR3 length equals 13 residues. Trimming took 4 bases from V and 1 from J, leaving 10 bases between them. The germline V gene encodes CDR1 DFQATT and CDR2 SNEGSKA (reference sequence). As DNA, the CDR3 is TGCAGTGCTATTCTAGACCTCCAAGAGACCCAGTACTTC. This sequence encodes CSAILDLQETQYF.

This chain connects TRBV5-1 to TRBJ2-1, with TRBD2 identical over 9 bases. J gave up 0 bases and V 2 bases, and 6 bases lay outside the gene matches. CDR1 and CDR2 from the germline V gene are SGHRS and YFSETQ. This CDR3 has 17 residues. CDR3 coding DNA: TGCGCCAGCAGCTTAGGGAGCGGGAGGAGCTCCTACAATGAGCAGTTCTTC. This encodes CASSLGSGRSSYNEQFF.

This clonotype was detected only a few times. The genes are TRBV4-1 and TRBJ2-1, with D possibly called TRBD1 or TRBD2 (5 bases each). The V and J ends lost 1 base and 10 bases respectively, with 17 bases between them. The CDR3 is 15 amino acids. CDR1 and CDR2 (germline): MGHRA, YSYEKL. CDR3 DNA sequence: TGCGCCAGCAGCCAAGTTCAGGGAGATCGGCGCGAGCAGTTCTTC. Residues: CASSQVQGDRREQFF.

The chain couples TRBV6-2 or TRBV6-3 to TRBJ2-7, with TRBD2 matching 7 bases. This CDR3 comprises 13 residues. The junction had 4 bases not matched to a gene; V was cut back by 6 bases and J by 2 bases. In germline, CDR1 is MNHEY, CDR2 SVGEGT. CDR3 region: CASSGGTTYEQYF. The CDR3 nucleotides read TGTGCCAGCAGCGGAGGGACTACCTACGAGCAGTACTTC.

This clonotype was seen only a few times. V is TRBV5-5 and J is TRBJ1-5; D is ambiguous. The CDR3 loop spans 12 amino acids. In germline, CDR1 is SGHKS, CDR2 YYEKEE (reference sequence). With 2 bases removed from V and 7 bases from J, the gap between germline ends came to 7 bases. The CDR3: CASSFSGQPQHF. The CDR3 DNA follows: TGTGCCAGCAGCTTCTCGGGACAGCCCCAGCATTTT.

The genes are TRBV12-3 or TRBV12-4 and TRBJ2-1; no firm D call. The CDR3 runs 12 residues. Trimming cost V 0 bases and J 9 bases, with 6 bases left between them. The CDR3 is CASSLAASEQFF. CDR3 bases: TGTGCCAGCAGTTTAGCGGCGAGTGAGCAGTTCTTC.

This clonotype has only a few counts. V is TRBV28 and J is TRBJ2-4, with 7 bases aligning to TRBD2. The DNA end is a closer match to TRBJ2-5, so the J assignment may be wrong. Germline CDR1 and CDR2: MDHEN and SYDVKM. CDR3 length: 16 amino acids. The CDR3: CASSFEAGRDRETQYF. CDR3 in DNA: TGTGCCAGCAGTTTTGAAGCAGGGAGGGACCGAGAGACCCAGTACTTC.

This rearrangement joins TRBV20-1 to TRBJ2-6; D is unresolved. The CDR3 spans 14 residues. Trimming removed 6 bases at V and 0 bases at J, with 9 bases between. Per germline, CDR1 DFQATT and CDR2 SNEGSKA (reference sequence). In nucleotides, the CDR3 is TGCAGTGCCGGCGAACACTCTGGGGCCAACGTCCTGACTTTC. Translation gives CSAGEHSGANVLTF.

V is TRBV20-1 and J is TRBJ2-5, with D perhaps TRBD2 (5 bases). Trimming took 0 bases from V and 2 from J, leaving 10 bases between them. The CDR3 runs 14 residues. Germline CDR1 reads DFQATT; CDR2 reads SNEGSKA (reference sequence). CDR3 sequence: CSARDMVAQETQYF. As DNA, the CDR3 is TGCAGTGCTAGAGATATGGTAGCGCAAGAGACCCAGTACTTC.

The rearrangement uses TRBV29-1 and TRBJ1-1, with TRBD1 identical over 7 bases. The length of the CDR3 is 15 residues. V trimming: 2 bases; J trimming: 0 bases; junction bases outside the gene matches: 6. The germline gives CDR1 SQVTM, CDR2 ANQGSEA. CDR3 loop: CSVENGQVMNTEAFF. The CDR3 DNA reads TGCAGCGTTGAAAACGGACAGGTCATGAACACTGAAGCTTTCTTT. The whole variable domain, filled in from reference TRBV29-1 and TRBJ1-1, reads SAVISQKPSRDICQRGTSLTIQCQVDSQVTMMFWYRQQPGQSLTLIATANQGSEATYESGFVIDKFPISRPNLTFSTLTVSNMSPEDSSIYLCSVENGQVMNTEAFFGQGTRLTVV.

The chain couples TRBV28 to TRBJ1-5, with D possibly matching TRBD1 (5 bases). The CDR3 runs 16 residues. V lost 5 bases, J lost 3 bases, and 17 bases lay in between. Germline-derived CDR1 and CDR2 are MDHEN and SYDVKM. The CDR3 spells CASSTPRATDNQPQHF. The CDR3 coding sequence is TGTGCCAGCAGTACTCCCCGGGCGACAGACAATCAGCCCCAGCATTTT.

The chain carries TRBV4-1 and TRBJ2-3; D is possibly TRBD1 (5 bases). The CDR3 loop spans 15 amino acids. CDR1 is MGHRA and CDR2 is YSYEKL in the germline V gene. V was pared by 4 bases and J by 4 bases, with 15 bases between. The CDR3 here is CASSRKTEPADTQYF. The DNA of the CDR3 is TGCGCCAGCAGCCGAAAGACAGAGCCAGCAGATACGCAGTATTTT.

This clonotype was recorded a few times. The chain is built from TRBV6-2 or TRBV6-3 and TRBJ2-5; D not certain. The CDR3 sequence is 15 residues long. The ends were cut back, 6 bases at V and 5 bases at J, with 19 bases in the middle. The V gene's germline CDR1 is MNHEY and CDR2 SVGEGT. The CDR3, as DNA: TGTGCCAGCAGCACCCCCCGAGCGTATTCGGAGACCCAGTACTTC. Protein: CASSTPRAYSETQYF.

CDR3 coding DNA: TGTGCCAGCAGTCAGGTCGGGCTAGGTGGCTACACCTTC. Protein sequence: CASSQVGLGGYTF. The chain carries TRBV6-2 or TRBV6-3 and TRBJ1-2, with D hard to call. V was cut by 5 bases and J by 7 bases, with 14 bases left in between. This CDR3 is 13 amino acids long. Germline CDR1 and CDR2: MNHEY and SVGEGT.

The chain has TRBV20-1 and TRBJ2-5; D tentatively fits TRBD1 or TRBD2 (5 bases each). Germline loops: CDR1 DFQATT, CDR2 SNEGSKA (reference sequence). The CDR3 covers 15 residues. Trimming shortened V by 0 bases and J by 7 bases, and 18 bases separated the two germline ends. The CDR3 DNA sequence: TGCAGTGCTAGAGAGTTGGGCAGGGAGATTGGGACCCAGTACTTC. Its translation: CSARELGREIGTQYF.